The clone carrying this TCR beta chain has only a few counts. What it binds is not known. The data originate from a study of tumor-infiltrating lymphocytes in primary liver carcinoma. General study findings and limits: The top-250-clone fraction was significantly higher in tumors than in blood (p = 0.039).

Synthesis of TCR beta cDNA was carried out from about 0.55 ug total RNA with a constant-region primer. Three rounds of nested multiplex PCR with slightly modified ARM-PCR produced TCR beta libraries. Forward primers for TRBV1-TRBV30 and a C-beta reverse primer served the first two PCR rounds, at around 9 cycles each. A single record per CDR3 protein comes from TCRdb applying MiXCR to the multiplex PCR reads. The sample holds 180,000 or so distinct CDR3 sequences, about 60% seen once. Unsorted whole blood yielded the blood RNA, and germline DNA was also extracted. The CDR3 has 14 amino acids. Trimming left V 6 bases short and J 6 bases short, with 21 bases between. Germline lookup yields CDR1 SQVTM and CDR2 ANQGSEA.

Sequences were obtained from peripheral blood. The chain is built from TRBV29-1 and TRBJ2-7, with a tentative D call TRBD1 (5 bases). The clonotype comes from a man between 40 and 49 years old with primary liver carcinoma and hepatitis B virus infection. In nucleotides, the CDR3 is TGCAGCGTGAATGGGGCAGGAAGCCTACGCGAGCAGTACTTC. Translating it yields CSVNGAGSLREQYF.